The sample holds a few counts of the clone carrying this TCR beta chain. Its antigen is undetermined. Full-length variable regions came from constant-region reverse primers plus semi-nested Nested Universal Primer A PCR. TCRdb itself ran the 5' RACE reads through MiXCR, one entry per CDR3 protein. The table includes 9,000 to 9,500 distinct CDR3 sequences, under 50% detected once. Tregs were sorted as CD4+CD25+CD127-/low cells. This CDR3 has 16 amino acids. V lost 3 bases to trimming and J lost 5 bases; unmatched junction nucleotides: 10. From germline, CDR1 is SGDLS and CDR2 YYNGEE. Study-level results: Tumor-infiltrating Treg TCR alpha and beta sequences overlapped most with tumor naive CD4+ T cells, then blood naive. Tumor memory CD4+ T cell TCR gene usage clustered with blood and lymph node memory CD4+ cells and lymph node naive CD4+ cells. Whole repertoires were not studied in the larger cohort, only one V-J beta rearrangement.

J is TRBJ2-1 and V is TRBV9; 8 bases match TRBD1. Sequencing input: Tregs sorted from a lymph node. This clonotype was sampled from a female donor with breast cancer. CDR3 sequence reads: CASSGPGTGRNNEQFF. For the CDR3, the DNA is TGTGCCAGCAGCGGCCCCGGGACAGGTAGAAACAATGAGCAGTTCTTC.